What follows are 4 T cell receptor beta chains derived from one specimen sequenced in a study of CD8+ T cells in alopecia areata. Cells pooled from cutaneous lymph nodes were sorted on CD4, CD8alpha, NKG2D, NKG2ACE and other markers. Following extraction, RNA underwent reverse transcription to cDNA, which served as the sequencing template. Using immunoSEQ multiplex PCR, the repertoire was profiled, and TCRdb retains in-frame clones only, with some absent. This sample shows 200,000 to 300,000 clones and no singletons; 1.2% rests with the ten largest. The sample taken for sequencing was CD4+ T cells sorted from a lymph node. Receptor source: a C3H/HeJ mouse with alopecia areata. For the strain, the MHC haplotype given is H2-k.

About this clone: Gene names are mouse gene names. Sequencing ends 4 residues short of the CDR3 end; the germline J gene provides the rest. The gene calls are TRBV13-1 and TRBJ2-5, with D perhaps matching TRBD2 (7 bases). The germline gives CDR1 NSHNY, CDR2 SYGAGN. V was clipped by 4 bases and J by 2 bases, with 11 bases between them. The CDR3 extends over 14 amino acids. CDR3 bases read: TGTGCCAGCAGTCCGCTGGGGGCCCAAGAC. Translation gives CASSPLGAQD. The entire CDR3 sequence reads CASSPLGAQDTQYF.

This clone was seen a few times. The gene names here belong to mouse. The sample holds other DNA sequences that translate to the same CDR3. The CDR3: CASRRLGGYAEQFF. CDR3 DNA (partial): TGTGCCAGCAGACGACTGGGGGGCTATGCT. V is TRBV19 and J is TRBJ2-1; 10 bases are a match to TRBD2. The read comes to an end 4 residues before the CDR3 does, leaving the germline J gene to fill in the end. V was pared by 5 bases and J by 3 bases, with 2 bases of the junction left unmatched. This CDR3 has 14 residues. The germline CDR1 and CDR2 sequences are FNHDT and SITEND (reference sequence).

This clone was detected a few times. Gene names are the mouse ones. The read terminates 4 residues before the CDR3 end, so the remaining end is supplied by the germline J gene. Other DNA sequences from this sample encode an identical CDR3 as well. The chain joins TRBV13-1 to TRBJ2-1, with TRBD1 matching 8 bases. Germline lookup yields CDR1 NSHNY and CDR2 SYGAGN. After removal of 3 bases from V and 4 bases from J, the junction contained 3 bases not matched to a gene. The CDR3 sequence is 14 residues long. Partial CDR3 DNA: TGTGCCAGCAGTGCCGGGACAGGATATGCT. Its protein product is CASSAGTGYA. The full CDR3 protein is CASSAGTGYAEQFF.

As to this clone: The gene symbols are mouse symbols. The CDR3 goes on 4 residues after the read ends, and that part is filled in from the germline J gene. The sample contains more than one DNA sequence encoding this CDR3. This chain joins TRBV13-1 and TRBJ2-2; 8 bases match TRBD2. CDR3 length equals 15 residues. Germline V gene lookup returns CDR1 NSHNY and CDR2 SYGAGN. V was pared by 0 bases and J by 5 bases, with 3 bases of the junction left unmatched. The covered CDR3 bases are TGTGCCAGCAGTGATGCTGGGGGGAGGACCGGG. It encodes CASSDAGGRTG. The whole CDR3 is CASSDAGGRTGQLYF.